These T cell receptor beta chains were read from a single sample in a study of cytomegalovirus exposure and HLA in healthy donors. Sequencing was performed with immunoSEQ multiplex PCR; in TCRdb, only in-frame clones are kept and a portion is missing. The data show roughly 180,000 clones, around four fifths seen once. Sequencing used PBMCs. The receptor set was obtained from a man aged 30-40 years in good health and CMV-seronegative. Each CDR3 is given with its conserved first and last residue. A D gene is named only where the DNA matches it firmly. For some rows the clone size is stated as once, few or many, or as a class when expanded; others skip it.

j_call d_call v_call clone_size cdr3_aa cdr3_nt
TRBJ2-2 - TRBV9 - CASSDPPQRVGTGELFF TGTGCCAGCAGCGACCCCCCGCAGCGGGTAGGCACCGGGGAGCTGTTTTTT
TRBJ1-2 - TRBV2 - CASSDWEGYGYTF TGTGCCAGCAGTGACTGGGAGGGCTATGGCTACACCTTC
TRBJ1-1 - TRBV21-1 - CASLGQGNTEAFF TGTGCCAGCCTCGGACAGGGGAACACTGAAGCTTTCTTT
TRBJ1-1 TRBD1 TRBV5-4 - CASSLDRQSTEAFF TGTGCCAGCAGCCTGGACAGGCAGAGTACTGAAGCTTTCTTT
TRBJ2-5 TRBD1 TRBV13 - CASSGAQGVETQYF TGTGCCAGCAGCGGAGCGCAGGGGGTCGAGACCCAGTACTTC
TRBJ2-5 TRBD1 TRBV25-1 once CASSEPTSGQLQETQYF TGTGCCAGCAGTGAACCGACGTCGGGACAGCTCCAAGAGACCCAGTACTTC
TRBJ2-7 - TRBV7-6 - CASSLATASYEQYF TGTGCCAGCAGCTTAGCGACAGCCTCCTACGAGCAGTACTTC
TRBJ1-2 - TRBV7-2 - CASTKGVGNYGYTF TGTGCCAGCACCAAAGGGGTCGGAAACTATGGCTACACCTTC
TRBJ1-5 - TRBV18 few CASSLSRVSNQPQHF TGTGCCAGCTCACTAAGCAGGGTTAGCAATCAGCCCCAGCATTTT
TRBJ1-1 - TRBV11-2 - CASSLSSRNTEAFF TGTGCCAGCAGCTTAAGTTCCAGGAACACTGAAGCTTTCTTT
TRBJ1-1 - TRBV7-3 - CASSYRVNTEAFF TGTGCCAGCAGCTACAGGGTGAACACTGAAGCTTTCTTT